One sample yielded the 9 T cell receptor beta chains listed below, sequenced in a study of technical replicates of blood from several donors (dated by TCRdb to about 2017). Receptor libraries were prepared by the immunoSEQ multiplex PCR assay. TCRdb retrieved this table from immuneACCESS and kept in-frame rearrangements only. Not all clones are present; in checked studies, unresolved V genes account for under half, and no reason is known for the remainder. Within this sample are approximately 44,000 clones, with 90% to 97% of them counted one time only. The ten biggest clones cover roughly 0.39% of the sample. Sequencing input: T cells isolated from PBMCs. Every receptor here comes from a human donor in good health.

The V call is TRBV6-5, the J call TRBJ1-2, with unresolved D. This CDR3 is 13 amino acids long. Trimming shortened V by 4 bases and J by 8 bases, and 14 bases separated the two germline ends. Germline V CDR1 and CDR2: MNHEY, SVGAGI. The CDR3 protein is CASSWRPLGGYTF. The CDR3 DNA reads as TGTGCCAGCAGTTGGAGGCCTTTAGGGGGCTACACCTTC.

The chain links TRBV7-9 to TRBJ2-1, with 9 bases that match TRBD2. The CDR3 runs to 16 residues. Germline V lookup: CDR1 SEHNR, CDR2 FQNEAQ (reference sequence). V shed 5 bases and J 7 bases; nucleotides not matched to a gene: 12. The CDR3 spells CASSPRGGLAANEQFF. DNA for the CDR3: TGTGCCAGCAGCCCGAGGGGGGGACTAGCAGCTAATGAGCAGTTCTTC.

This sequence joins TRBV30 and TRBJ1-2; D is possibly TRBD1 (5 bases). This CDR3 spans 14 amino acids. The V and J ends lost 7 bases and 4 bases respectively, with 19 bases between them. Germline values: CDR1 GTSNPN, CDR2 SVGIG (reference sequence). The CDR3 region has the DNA TGTGCCTCTTATAGACAGAACCACCTCTATGGCTACACCTTC. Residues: CASYRQNHLYGYTF.

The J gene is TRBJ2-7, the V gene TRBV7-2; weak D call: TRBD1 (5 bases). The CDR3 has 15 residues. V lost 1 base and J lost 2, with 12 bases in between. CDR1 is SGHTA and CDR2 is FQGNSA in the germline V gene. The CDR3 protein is CASSLGSRVTYEQYF. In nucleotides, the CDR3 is TGTGCCAGCAGCTTAGGCAGCAGGGTAACCTACGAGCAGTACTTC.

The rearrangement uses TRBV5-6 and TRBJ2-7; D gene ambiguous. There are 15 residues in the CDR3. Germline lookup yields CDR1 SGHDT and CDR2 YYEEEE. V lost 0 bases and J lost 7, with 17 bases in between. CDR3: CASSLDYESTREQYF. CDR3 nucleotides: TGTGCCAGCAGCTTGGACTATGAATCTACACGGGAGCAGTACTTC.

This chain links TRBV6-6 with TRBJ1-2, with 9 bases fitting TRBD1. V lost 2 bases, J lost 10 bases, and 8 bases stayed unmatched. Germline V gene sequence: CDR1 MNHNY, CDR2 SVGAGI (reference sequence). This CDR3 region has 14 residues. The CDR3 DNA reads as TGTGCCAGCAGTTACGACAGGGGGTCAATCGCCTACACCTTC. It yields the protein CASSYDRGSIAYTF.

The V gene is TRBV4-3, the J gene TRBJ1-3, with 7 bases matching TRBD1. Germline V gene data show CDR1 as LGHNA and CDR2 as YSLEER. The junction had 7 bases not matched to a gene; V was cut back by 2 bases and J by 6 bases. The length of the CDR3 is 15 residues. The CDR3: CASSQTTGESNTIYF. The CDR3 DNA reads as TGCGCCAGCAGCCAAACCACAGGGGAGTCAAACACCATATATTTT.

The CDR3 loop is CASSSPWTSPQETQYF. The CDR3 coding sequence is TGCGCCAGCAGTAGTCCATGGACTAGCCCGCAAGAGACCCAGTACTTC. This sequence joins TRBV10-2 and TRBJ2-5; the match to TRBD2 covers 8 bases. J lost 2 bases, V lost 5 bases, and 10 bases had no gene match. Germline values: CDR1 WSHSY, CDR2 SAAADI. The CDR3 is made up of 16 amino acids.

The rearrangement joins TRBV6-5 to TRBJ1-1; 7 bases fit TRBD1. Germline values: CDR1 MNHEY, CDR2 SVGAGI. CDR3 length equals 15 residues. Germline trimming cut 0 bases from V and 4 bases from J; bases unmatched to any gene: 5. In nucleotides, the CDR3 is TGTGCCAGCAGTTACTCGACAGGGTTTCGCACTGAAGCTTTCTTT. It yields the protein CASSYSTGFRTEAFF.